This T cell receptor (beta chain) was captured in a study of blood T cell repertoires in COVID-19. The assay was immunoSEQ multiplex PCR, and TCRdb's table has in-frame clones only and misses some. The data contain roughly 73,000 clones, roughly 88% of them singletons. The CDR3 extends over 10 amino acids. The V gene's germline CDR1 is MNHEY and CDR2 SVGAGI. The V and J ends lost 8 bases and 7 bases respectively, with 8 bases between them. The sequence derives from a man in his sixties or seventies with active or convalescent COVID-19. The rearrangement uses TRBV6-5 and TRBJ1-1; D is unclear. The sample was peripheral blood. DNA for the CDR3: TGTGCCAGCTACGAGCATGAAGCTTTCTTT. Translation gives CASYEHEAFF.